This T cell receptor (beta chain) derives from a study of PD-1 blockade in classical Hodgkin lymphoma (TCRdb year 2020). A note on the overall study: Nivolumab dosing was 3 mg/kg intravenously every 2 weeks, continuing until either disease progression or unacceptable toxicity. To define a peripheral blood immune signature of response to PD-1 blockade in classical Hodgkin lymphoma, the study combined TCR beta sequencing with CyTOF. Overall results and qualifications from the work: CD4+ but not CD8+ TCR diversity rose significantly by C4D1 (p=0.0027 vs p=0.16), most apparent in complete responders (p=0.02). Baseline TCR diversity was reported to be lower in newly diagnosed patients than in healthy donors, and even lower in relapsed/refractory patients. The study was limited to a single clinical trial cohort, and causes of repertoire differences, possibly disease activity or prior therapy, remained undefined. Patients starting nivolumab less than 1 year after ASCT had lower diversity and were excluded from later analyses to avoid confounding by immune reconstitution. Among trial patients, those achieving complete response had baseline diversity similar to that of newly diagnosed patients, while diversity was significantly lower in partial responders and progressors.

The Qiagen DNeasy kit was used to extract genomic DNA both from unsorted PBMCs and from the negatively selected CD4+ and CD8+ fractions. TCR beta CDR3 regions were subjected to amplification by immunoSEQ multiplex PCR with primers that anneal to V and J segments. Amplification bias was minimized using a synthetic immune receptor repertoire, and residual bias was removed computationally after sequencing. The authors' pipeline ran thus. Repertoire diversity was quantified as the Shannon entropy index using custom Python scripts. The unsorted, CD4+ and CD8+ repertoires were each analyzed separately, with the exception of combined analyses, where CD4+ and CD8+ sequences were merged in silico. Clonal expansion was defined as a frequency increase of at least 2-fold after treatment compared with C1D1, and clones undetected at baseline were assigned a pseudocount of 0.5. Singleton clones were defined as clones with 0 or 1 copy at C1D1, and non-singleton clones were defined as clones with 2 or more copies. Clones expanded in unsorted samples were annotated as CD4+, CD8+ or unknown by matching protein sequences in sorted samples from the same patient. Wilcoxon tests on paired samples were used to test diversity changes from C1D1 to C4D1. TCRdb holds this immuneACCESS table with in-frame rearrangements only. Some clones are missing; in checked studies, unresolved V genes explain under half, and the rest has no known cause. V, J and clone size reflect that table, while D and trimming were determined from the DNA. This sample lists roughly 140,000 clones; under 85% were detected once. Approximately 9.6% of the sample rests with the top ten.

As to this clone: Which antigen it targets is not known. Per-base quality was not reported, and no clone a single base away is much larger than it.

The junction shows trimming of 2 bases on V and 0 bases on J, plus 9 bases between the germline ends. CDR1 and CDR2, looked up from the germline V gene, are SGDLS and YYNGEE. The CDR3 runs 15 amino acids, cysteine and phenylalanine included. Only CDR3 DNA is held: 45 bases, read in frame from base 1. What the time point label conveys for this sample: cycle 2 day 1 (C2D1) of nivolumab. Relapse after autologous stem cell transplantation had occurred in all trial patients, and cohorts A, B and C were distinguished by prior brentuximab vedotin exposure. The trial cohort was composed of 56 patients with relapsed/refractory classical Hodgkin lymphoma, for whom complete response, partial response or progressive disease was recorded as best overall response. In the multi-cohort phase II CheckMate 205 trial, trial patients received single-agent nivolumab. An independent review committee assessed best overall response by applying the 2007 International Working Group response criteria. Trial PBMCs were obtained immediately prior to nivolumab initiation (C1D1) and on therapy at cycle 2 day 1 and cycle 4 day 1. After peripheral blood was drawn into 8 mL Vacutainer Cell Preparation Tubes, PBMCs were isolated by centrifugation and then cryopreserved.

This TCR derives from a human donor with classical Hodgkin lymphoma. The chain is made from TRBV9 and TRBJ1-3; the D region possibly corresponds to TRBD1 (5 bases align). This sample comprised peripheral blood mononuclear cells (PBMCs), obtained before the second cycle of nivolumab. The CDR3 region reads CASSVSGSSGNTIYF. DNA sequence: TGTGCCAGCAGCGTTTCAGGGTCCTCTGGAAACACCATATATTTT.